The 10 T cell receptor beta chains given below trace back to one sample, sequenced in a study of blood T cell repertoires in COVID-19. Sequencing was performed with immunoSEQ multiplex PCR; in TCRdb, only in-frame clones are kept and a portion is missing. The sample holds 250,000 to 300,000 clones; roughly 90% are singletons and the top ten take 2% to 2.5%. Sequenced sample: peripheral blood. These receptors came from a man aged 45-65 years with acute or convalescent COVID-19.

This chain uses TRBV15 with TRBJ1-2; 10 bases agree with TRBD1. The CDR3 covers 15 residues. Trimming removed 5 bases from V and 8 bases from J; junction bases left unmatched: 11. CDR1 LNHNV and CDR2 YYDKDF come from the germline V gene (reference sequence). The CDR3 sequence is CATSFRDRGFGGYTF. Here the CDR3 DNA reads TGTGCCACCAGCTTCCGGGACAGGGGATTTGGAGGCTACACCTTC.

Written as DNA, the CDR3 is TGTGCCAGCGGGGGACAGGGAACCGGGGAGCTGTTTTTT. Translating it yields CASGGQGTGELFF. The V call is TRBV9, the J call TRBJ2-2; 9 nucleotides align to TRBD1. After removal of 7 bases from V and 5 bases from J, the junction contained 3 bases not matched to a gene. Germline V gene sequence: CDR1 SGDLS, CDR2 YYNGEE. The CDR3 consists of 13 residues.

V gene TRBV25-1 combines with J gene TRBJ2-1; TRBD2 matches at 11 bases. V shed 6 bases, J shed 3 bases, and the junction held 1 base outside the gene matches. CDR1 and CDR2 (germline): MGHDK, SYGVNS. The CDR3 consists of 14 residues. The CDR3 loop is CASRGTSGYNEQFF. CDR3 DNA: TGTGCCAGCAGAGGGACTAGCGGCTACAATGAGCAGTTCTTC.

The chain recombines TRBV4-1 with TRBJ1-1; D is possibly TRBD1 (5 bases). CDR1 and CDR2 from the germline V gene are MGHRA and YSYEKL. V shed 2 bases and J shed 11 bases, with 21 bases lying between them. The CDR3 spans 15 residues. The CDR3 nucleotides are TGCGCCAGCAGCCAAAGCGGGGCAGATCACCTGGGGGCTTTCTTT. It specifies CASSQSGADHLGAFF.

V is TRBV15 and J is TRBJ2-7; 8 bases agree with TRBD1. CDR1 is LNHNV, CDR2 YYDKDF, per germline (reference sequence). V was pared by 4 bases and J by 7 bases, with 9 bases of the junction left unmatched. The CDR3 has 14 amino acids. CDR3 DNA sequence: TGTGCCACCAGCATGAGGACAGGGTTTGGTGAGCAGTACTTC. Protein sequence: CATSMRTGFGEQYF.

The chain uses TRBV6-5 and TRBJ1-5; D ambiguous. V was cut by 6 bases and J by 3 bases, with 6 bases left in between. The CDR3 sequence is 12 residues long. CDR1 and CDR2 from the germline V gene are MNHEY and SVGAGI. The CDR3 region is CASRTANQPQHF. CDR3 sequence (DNA): TGTGCCAGCAGAACAGCCAATCAGCCCCAGCATTTT.

This clone was seen more than once but under ten times. V gene TRBV4-2 combines with J gene TRBJ1-1; tentatively, D is TRBD1 (5 bases). CDR1 and CDR2 from the germline V gene are LGHNA and YNFKEQ. CDR3 size: 15 residues. Trimming took 4 bases from V and 1 from J, leaving 13 bases between them. For the CDR3, the DNA is TGTGCCAGCAGCCCTTGGGCCGACAGGAACACTGAAGCTTTCTTT. This gives the protein CASSPWADRNTEAFF.

The V and J genes are TRBV7-2 and TRBJ1-2; D is ambiguous. V gave up 1 base and J gave up 4 bases, with 10 bases separating them. The V gene's germline CDR1 is SGHTA and CDR2 FQGNSA. The CDR3 contains 14 residues. The CDR3 here is CASSLERGGYGYTF. In DNA, the CDR3 is TGTGCCAGCAGCTTAGAGCGAGGAGGCTATGGCTACACCTTC.

V and J are TRBV10-3 and TRBJ1-2, with D unclear. The CDR3 consists of 13 residues. Trimming removed 6 bases from V and 2 bases from J, with 10 bases in between. Germline-derived CDR1 and CDR2 are ENHRY and SYGVKD. The CDR3 DNA follows: TGTGCCATCAGGCGACAACAAAACTATGGCTACACCTTC. Translation gives CAIRRQQNYGYTF.

The chain couples TRBV30 to TRBJ2-5; TRBD1 matches at 12 bases. The ends lost 5 bases at V and 9 bases at J; junction bases unmatched: 7. Germline V CDR1 and CDR2: GTSNPN, SVGIG (reference sequence). The CDR3 is made up of 13 amino acids. DNA for the CDR3: TGTGCCTGGGGGGACAGGGGGCTCTTGTCCCAGTACTTC. Protein sequence: CAWGDRGLLSQYF.